This is a list of T cell receptor beta chains from one sample in a study of OX40 agonist ivuxolimab in advanced cancers. This table comes from immunoSEQ multiplex PCR, and its TCRdb copy is limited to in-frame clones, with some not included. The profile covers 9,500 to 14,000 clones, with around 84% appearing a single time and about 28% taken by the ten largest. The sample in question was CD4+ or CD8+ T cells sorted from blood, obtained in a trial of the OX40 agonist ivuxolimab. The receptors here all came from an adult with an advanced solid tumor such as melanoma, head and neck, liver or kidney cancer. The CDR3 runs from the conserved cysteine through the conserved F or W. D genes are given only for firm matches. Clone sizes are given selectively: once, few, many, or a class where the clone is expanded.

J gene,D gene,clone size,V gene,CDR3 protein,CDR3 DNA
TRBJ2-5,.,.,TRBV13,CASSSRTALRETQYF,TGTGCCAGCAGCTCCCGAACAGCCCTGCGGGAGACCCAGTACTTC
TRBJ2-7,TRBD2,.,TRBV27,CASSYLPYREGRGEQYF,TGTGCCAGCAGTTACTTACCATATCGGGAGGGCCGAGGTGAGCAGTACTTC
TRBJ2-5,TRBD2,.,TRBV9,CASSTSGDSGETQYF,TGTGCCAGCAGCACTAGCGGCGACTCGGGAGAGACCCAGTACTTC
TRBJ1-3,TRBD1,once,TRBV9,CASSVAGRGQGAPGNTIYF,TGTGCCAGCAGCGTAGCAGGTCGTGGGCAGGGGGCGCCCGGAAACACCATATATTTT
TRBJ2-3,.,.,TRBV5-6,CASSLLGVSTDTQYF,TGTGCCAGCAGCTTGTTAGGGGTTAGCACAGATACGCAGTATTTT
TRBJ2-1,TRBD2,.,TRBV19,CASSIDLSAGGPNGEQFF,TGTGCCAGTAGTATAGATCTTTCGGCGGGAGGGCCTAATGGTGAGCAGTTCTTC
TRBJ1-5,.,.,TRBV21-1,CASSNRCRGRESNQPQHF,TGTGCCAGCAGCAATAGATGCAGGGGGCGAGAGAGCAATCAGCCCCAGCATTTT
TRBJ1-2,TRBD1,large,TRBV29-1,CSVLRGQGYGYTF,TGCAGCGTCCTAAGGGGACAGGGCTATGGCTACACCTTC
TRBJ2-1,.,.,TRBV28,CASTLGSSYNEQFF,TGTGCCAGCACCCTCGGGAGCTCCTACAATGAGCAGTTCTTC
TRBJ1-5,.,.,TRBV5-1,CASSLGGGDNQPQHF,TGCGCCAGCAGCTTAGGGGGAGGCGACAATCAGCCCCAGCATTTT
TRBJ2-3,.,.,TRBV27,CASSHSADTQYF,TGTGCCAGCAGCCACAGCGCAGATACGCAGTATTTT
TRBJ2-1,.,.,TRBV7-9,CASSSGPGQKQFF,TGTGCCAGCAGCTCAGGGCCCGGACAAAAGCAGTTCTTC
TRBJ1-2,TRBD1,.,TRBV9,CASSVASEGGEVGGYTF,TGTGCCAGCAGCGTAGCTTCAGAAGGGGGCGAGGTGGGTGGCTACACCTTC
TRBJ2-1,.,.,TRBV7-2,CASSLVADQQFF,TGTGCCAGCAGCTTAGTAGCCGACCAGCAGTTCTTC
TRBJ2-7,TRBD1,.,TRBV9,CASSVDPGQGAREQYF,TGTGCCAGCAGCGTAGACCCCGGACAGGGGGCGAGAGAGCAGTACTTC